This TCR beta chain comes out of a study of blood T cell repertoires in COVID-19. About the research overall: The samples span acute and convalescent COVID-19 from the United States, Italy and Spain.

This CDR3 is built from 15 residues. Germline-derived CDR1 and CDR2 are SGHTA and FQGTGA. Trimming cost V 5 bases and J 4 bases; bases outside gene matches: 9. Clones were read by immunoSEQ multiplex PCR, and TCRdb kept only the in-frame ones, dropping some. The repertoire holds roughly 76,000 clones, around 89% seen once, with 11% to 15% in the top ten. The material sequenced was peripheral blood. The receptor was derived from a man between 65 and 85 years old with active or convalescent COVID-19. The chain links TRBV7-3 to TRBJ2-7; 9 bases map to TRBD1. The CDR3 loop is CASSPGPTGGYEQYF. DNA for the CDR3: TGTGCCAGCAGCCCCGGGCCGACAGGGGGATACGAGCAGTACTTC. The full variable domain, in which reference TRBV7-3 and TRBJ2-7 provide the parts outside the CDR3, is GAGVSQTPSNKVTEKGKYVELRCDPISGHTALYWYRQSLGQGPEFLIYFQGTGAADDSGLPNDRFFAVRPEGSVSTLKIQRTERGDSAVYLCASSPGPTGGYEQYFGPGTRLTVT.